This T cell receptor (beta chain) was found in a study of shared clonotypes between healthy human individuals. Study-wide points: Large depth notwithstanding, sorted-subset sequencing proved incomplete by rarefaction. Naive CD4 clonotypes overlapped across a few donors at roughly 5.1%.

About this clone itself: Its target is unknown.

CD4+ cells yielded CD45RA+ naive and CD45RA-negative memory subsets. CDR3 length: 16 residues. Trimming removed 3 bases at V and 11 bases at J, with 23 bases between. Germline CDR1 reads KGHSH; CDR2 reads LQKENI. Source study methods: ImmunoSEQ gave junction-only sequences without quality scores, so filtering differed. Using immunoSEQ multiplex PCR, the repertoire was profiled, and TCRdb retains in-frame clones only, with some absent. D and trimming come from the DNA, and the V and J calls and clone size come from that table. Of a few hundred thousand clones listed, 50% to 75% were seen once; the top ten hold approximately 12%.

This TCR was sampled from a man aged 25-45 years in good health. The genes are TRBV18 and TRBJ1-5; D gene unclear. Source material: memory CD4+ T cells sorted from blood. Subset described: CD45RA-negative fraction. Here the CDR3 DNA reads TGTGCCAGCTCACCTTCAACCGGCCAGCGCCAAGAGGCCCAGCATTTT. Translation gives CASSPSTGQRQEAQHF.